Below are 13 T cell receptor beta chains sequenced from a single sample in a study of shared clonotypes between healthy human individuals. Repertoires were generated with immunoSEQ multiplex PCR, while TCRdb's copy carries only in-frame clones and drops some. The repertoire consists of 750,000 to 1,000,000 clones, with more than 85% occurring once and the leading ten covering less than 25%. Positively selected for CCR7, the CD45RO-negative cells used as naive CD8 cells excluded terminally differentiated effector memory CD45RA+ cells. The material sequenced was naive CD8+ T cells sorted from blood. The receptor source for this set is a man aged 25 to 40 in good health.

This chain joins TRBV27 and TRBJ2-1; 9 nucleotides line up with TRBD2. This CDR3 is 15 amino acids long. Germline-derived CDR1 and CDR2 are MNHEY and SMNVEV (reference sequence). Trimming cost V 5 bases and J 0 bases; bases outside gene matches: 2. The CDR3 here is CASSSGRSSYNEQFF. CDR3 DNA: TGTGCCAGCAGTAGCGGGAGGAGCTCCTACAATGAGCAGTTCTTC.

The chain has TRBV27 and TRBJ2-2; D not certain. Trimming shortened V by 6 bases and J by 5 bases, and 10 bases separated the two germline ends. Germline V gene sequence: CDR1 MNHEY, CDR2 SMNVEV (reference sequence). The CDR3 sequence is 13 residues long. CDR3 nucleotide sequence: TGTGCCAGCAGCATAATTGGGACCGGGGAGCTGTTTTTT. This codes for CASSIIGTGELFF.

This clone was seen once. The same CDR3 is also encoded by other DNA sequences in this sample. The V call is TRBV14, the J call TRBJ2-7; 8 bases are a match to TRBD1. The CDR3 covers 14 residues. The germline CDR1 and CDR2 sequences are SGHDN and FVKESK. Trimming at V came to 3 bases and at J to 7 bases, leaving 8 bases not matched to a gene. The CDR3 bases are TGTGCCAGCAGCCAGACGACAGGGGTCGGTGAGCAGTACTTC. This sequence encodes CASSQTTGVGEQYF.

The chain has TRBV23-1 and TRBJ2-7; D gene ambiguous. TRBV23-1 is an open reading frame whose function is uncertain. V dropped 1 base and J dropped 3 bases, with 13 bases sitting between them. This CDR3 contains 15 residues. This chain's CDR3 is CASSQWSQAIYEQYF. In nucleotides, the CDR3 is TGCGCCAGCAGTCAATGGTCCCAGGCAATCTACGAGCAGTACTTC.

The chain recombines TRBV28 with TRBJ1-5; a possible D gene is TRBD1 (5 bases). Germline V gene data show CDR1 as MDHEN and CDR2 as SYDVKM. With 6 bases removed from V and 6 bases from J, the gap between germline ends came to 15 bases. This CDR3 has 14 amino acids. The CDR3 region is CASSRPGDAQPQHF. The CDR3 coding sequence is TGTGCCAGCAGCCGTCCTGGGGACGCTCAGCCCCAGCATTTT.

The chain combines TRBV10-1 with TRBJ2-7, with a weak D call TRBD1 (6 bases). V lost 1 base to trimming and J lost 2 bases, with 12 bases between them. The CDR3 covers 15 residues. The germline V gene has CDR1 WNHNN and CDR2 SYGVQD (reference sequence). Here the CDR3 reads CASSELAGATYEQYF. For the CDR3, the DNA is TGCGCCAGCAGTGAGTTGGCAGGGGCCACCTACGAGCAGTACTTC.

V is TRBV30 and J is TRBJ2-2; D gene ambiguous. The germline CDR1 and CDR2 sequences are GTSNPN and SVGIG (reference sequence). V lost 1 base and J 5 bases, leaving 5 bases between the germline ends. This CDR3 spans 12 amino acids. The CDR3 reads CAWSGGTGELFF. The CDR3 DNA follows: TGTGCCTGGAGTGGAGGAACCGGGGAGCTGTTTTTT.

This CDR3 reads CASSFYSRIDEQFF. The CDR3 DNA reads as TGTGCCAGCAGTTTCTACTCACGGATCGATGAGCAGTTCTTC. The V and J genes are TRBV5-8 and TRBJ2-1; D uncertain. Deletions cut 5 bases from V and 8 bases from J, with 17 bases between. Germline loops: CDR1 SGHTS, CDR2 YDEGEE. This CDR3 region has 14 residues.

This clone has a handful of counts. V gene TRBV10-1 combines with J gene TRBJ2-3; TRBD2 agrees at 12 bases. Germline loops: CDR1 WNHNN, CDR2 SYGVQD (reference sequence). V gave up 2 bases and J gave up 0 bases; unmatched junction bases: 6. The CDR3 is 18 residues long. The CDR3, as DNA: TGCGCCAGCAGTGAGGGACAGGGGACTAGCGGGAGCACAGATACGCAGTATTTT. This sequence encodes CASSEGQGTSGSTDTQYF.

The gene calls are TRBV27 and TRBJ1-5; D not resolved. Trimming left V 0 bases short and J 5 bases short, with 11 bases between. The germline CDR1 and CDR2 sequences are MNHEY and SMNVEV (reference sequence). The CDR3 sequence is 15 residues long. Written as DNA, the CDR3 is TGTGCCAGCAGTTTATCGACGGGTCCGCATCAGCCCCAGCATTTT. Its protein is CASSLSTGPHQPQHF.

The chain links TRBV27 to TRBJ2-2; weak D call: TRBD2 (5 bases). The CDR3 length is 14 residues. Germline loops: CDR1 MNHEY, CDR2 SMNVEV (reference sequence). V gave up 6 bases and J gave up 7 bases, with 15 bases separating them. This chain's CDR3 is CASSPVRVGGELFF. In DNA form, the CDR3 reads TGTGCCAGCAGCCCCGTGCGGGTTGGCGGGGAGCTGTTTTTT.

The CDR3 loop reads CASSAWGGSSYNEQFF. The CDR3 DNA reads TGTGCCAGCAGTGCCTGGGGCGGAAGCTCCTACAATGAGCAGTTCTTC. V is TRBV6-1 and J is TRBJ2-1, with a possible D match to TRBD1 (5 bases). From germline, CDR1 is MNHNS and CDR2 SASEGT. This CDR3 is 16 amino acids long. V lost 4 bases and J 0 bases, leaving 13 bases between the germline ends.

As concerns this clone: Just one base apart from a much larger clone, this may be a read error. This same CDR3 is encoded by further DNA sequences in the sample. The rearrangement uses TRBV2 and TRBJ2-7, with 7 bases lining up with TRBD2. This CDR3 region has 12 residues. Germline V lookup: CDR1 SNHLY, CDR2 FYNNEI. Unmatched junction bases numbered 0, after V lost 6 bases and J lost 1 base. The CDR3 DNA sequence: TGTGCCAGCAGGGGGGGGTCCTACGAGCAGTACTTC. Protein sequence: CASRGGSYEQYF.